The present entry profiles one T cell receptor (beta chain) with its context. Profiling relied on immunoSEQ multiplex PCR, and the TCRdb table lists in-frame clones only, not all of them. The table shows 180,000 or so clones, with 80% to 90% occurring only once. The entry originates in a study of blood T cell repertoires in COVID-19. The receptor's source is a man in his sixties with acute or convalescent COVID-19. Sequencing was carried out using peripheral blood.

The CDR3 sequence: CASSLTWTGGTEAFF. CDR3 coding DNA: TGTGCCAGCAGCCTCACCTGGACAGGGGGCACTGAAGCTTTCTTT. This rearrangement joins TRBV7-9 to TRBJ1-1, with 10 nucleotides matching TRBD1. Trimming took 5 bases from V and 4 from J; bases not matched to a gene: 7. Germline CDR1 SEHNR, CDR2 FQNEAQ (reference sequence). This CDR3 has 15 residues. Drawing the rest from reference TRBV7-9 and TRBJ1-1, the complete variable domain is DTGVSQNPRHKITKRGQNVTFRCDPISEHNRLYWYRQTLGQGPEFLTYFQNEAQLEKSRLLSDRFSAERPKGSFSTLEIQRTEQGDSAMYLCASSLTWTGGTEAFFGQGTRLTVV.